This T cell receptor (beta chain) emerged from a study of CD8+CD57+ T cells in acquired aplastic anemia. For sequencing, patients were chosen who had shown expansion of CD8+CD57+ cells by flow cytometry. Germline CDR1 LNHDA, CDR2 SQIVND (reference sequence). This CDR3 has 14 residues. The J segment lost 8 bases and the V segment lost 5 bases, leaving 9 bases of the junction unmatched. Genomic DNA constituted the template upon which TCR beta VDJ and CDR3 profiling was performed. TCRdb analysed the reads with MiXCR anew, one entry per CDR3 protein. The sample lists around 180,000 distinct CDR3 sequences, roughly half occurring once.

This sequence joins TRBV19 and TRBJ1-3; 7 nucleotides agree with TRBD1. The sequenced sample consisted of sorted CD4+, CD8+, or CD8+CD57+ T cells (not recorded which) from PBMCs. The clonotype was recovered from a human donor with aplastic anemia. CDR3 region: CASSLQGVFDTIYF. The CDR3 DNA reads as TGTGCCAGTAGTCTGCAGGGGGTTTTTGACACCATATATTTT.